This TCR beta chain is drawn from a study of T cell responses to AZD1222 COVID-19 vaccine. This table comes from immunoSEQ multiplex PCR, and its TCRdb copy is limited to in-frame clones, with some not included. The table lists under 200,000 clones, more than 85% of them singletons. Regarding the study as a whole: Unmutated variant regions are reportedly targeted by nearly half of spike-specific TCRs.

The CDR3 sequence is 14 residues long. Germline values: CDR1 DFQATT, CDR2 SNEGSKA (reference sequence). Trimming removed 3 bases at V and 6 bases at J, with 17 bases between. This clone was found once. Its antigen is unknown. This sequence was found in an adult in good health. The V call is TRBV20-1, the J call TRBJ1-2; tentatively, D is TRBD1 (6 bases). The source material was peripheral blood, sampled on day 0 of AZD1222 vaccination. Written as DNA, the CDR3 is TGCAGTGCTAGTGGGCACAGGGAGCGGAATGGCTACACCTTC. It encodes CSASGHRERNGYTF.